The 5 T cell receptor beta chains below were found in one sample sequenced in a study of vaccination effects on CD4 cells after COVID-19. It was after approximately 11 days of culture that CD4+ T cells were isolated. Subjects were given two BNT162b2 or mRNA-1273 vaccine doses. Repertoires were generated with immunoSEQ multiplex PCR, while TCRdb's copy carries only in-frame clones and drops some. This sample has tens of thousands of clones; 70% to 85% occur once, and the top ten carry 2.2%. What these receptors recognize is not known. The source was CD4+ T cells from PBMCs cultured without peptide, collected after COVID-19 vaccination. The receptors derive from a human donor who received a COVID-19 vaccine.

J is TRBJ1-1 and V is TRBV6-6; a weak D match, TRBD1 (6 bases). The CDR3 loop spans 15 amino acids. The V gene's germline CDR1 is MNHNY and CDR2 SVGAGI (reference sequence). Trimming pared 2 bases from V and 3 bases from J, leaving 13 bases between. This CDR3 is CASSYGGSGDTEAFF. The CDR3 DNA sequence: TGTGCCAGCAGTTACGGGGGCAGTGGGGACACTGAAGCTTTCTTT.

This rearrangement joins TRBV9 to TRBJ1-4, with D maybe TRBD1 (6 bases). The V gene's germline CDR1 is SGDLS and CDR2 YYNGEE. The length of the CDR3 is 14 residues. The V gene lost 0 bases and the J gene lost 5 bases, with 8 bases spanning the gap. The CDR3: CASSVGRGNEKLFF. CDR3 coding DNA: TGTGCCAGCAGCGTAGGGAGGGGGAATGAAAAACTGTTTTTT.

This clone occurred once. The chain uses TRBV4-3 and TRBJ1-4, with 10 bases matching TRBD1. V was pared by 4 bases and J by 10 bases, with 12 bases of the junction left unmatched. The CDR3 has 16 residues. The V gene's germline CDR1 is LGHNA and CDR2 YSLEER. DNA for the CDR3: TGCGCCAGCAGCCGAGACACCGGGACAGGGGACGGAAAACTGTTTTTT. Residues: CASSRDTGTGDGKLFF.

The chain joins TRBV28 to TRBJ1-2; 10 nucleotides line up with TRBD1. Germline CDR1 reads MDHEN; CDR2 reads SYDVKM. CDR3 length: 15 residues. With V trimmed by 5 bases and J by 4 bases, 7 bases remained unmatched. CDR3 bases: TGTGCCAGCAGTACACGGACAGGGGGGTCCTATGGCTACACCTTC. Translated, it gives CASSTRTGGSYGYTF.

The chain links TRBV30 to TRBJ1-6; no firm D call. Germline lookup yields CDR1 GTSNPN and CDR2 SVGIG (reference sequence). Trimming removed 0 bases from V and 7 bases from J, with 10 bases in between. This CDR3 comprises 14 residues. The CDR3 sequence is CAWSVVNGNSPLHF. The CDR3 coding sequence is TGTGCCTGGAGTGTAGTGAACGGGAATTCACCCCTCCACTTT.